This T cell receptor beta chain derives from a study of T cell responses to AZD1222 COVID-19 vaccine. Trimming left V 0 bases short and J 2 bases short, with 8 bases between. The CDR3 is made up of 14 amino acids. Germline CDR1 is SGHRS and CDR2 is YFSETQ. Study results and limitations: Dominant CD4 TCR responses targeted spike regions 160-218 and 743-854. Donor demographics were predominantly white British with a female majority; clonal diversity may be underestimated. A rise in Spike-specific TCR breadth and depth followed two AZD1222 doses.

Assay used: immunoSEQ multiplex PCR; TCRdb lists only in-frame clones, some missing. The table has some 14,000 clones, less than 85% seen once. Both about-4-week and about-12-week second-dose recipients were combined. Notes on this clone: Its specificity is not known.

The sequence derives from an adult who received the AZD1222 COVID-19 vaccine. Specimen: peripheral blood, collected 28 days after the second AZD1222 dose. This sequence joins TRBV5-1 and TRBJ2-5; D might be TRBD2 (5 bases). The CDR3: CASSLAGSQETQYF. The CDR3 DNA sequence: TGCGCCAGCAGCTTGGCGGGGAGTCAAGAGACCCAGTACTTC.